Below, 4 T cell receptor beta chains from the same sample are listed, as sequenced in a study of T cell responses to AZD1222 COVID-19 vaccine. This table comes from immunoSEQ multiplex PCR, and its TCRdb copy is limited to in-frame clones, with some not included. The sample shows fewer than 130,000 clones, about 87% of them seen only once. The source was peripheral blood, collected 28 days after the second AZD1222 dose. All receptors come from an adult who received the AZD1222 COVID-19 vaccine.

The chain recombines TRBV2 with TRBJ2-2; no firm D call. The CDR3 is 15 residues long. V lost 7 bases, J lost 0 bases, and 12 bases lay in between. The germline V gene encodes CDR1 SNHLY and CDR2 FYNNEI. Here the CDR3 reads CASNGAAANTGELFF. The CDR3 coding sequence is TGTGCCAGCAATGGTGCGGCTGCGAACACCGGGGAGCTGTTTTTT.

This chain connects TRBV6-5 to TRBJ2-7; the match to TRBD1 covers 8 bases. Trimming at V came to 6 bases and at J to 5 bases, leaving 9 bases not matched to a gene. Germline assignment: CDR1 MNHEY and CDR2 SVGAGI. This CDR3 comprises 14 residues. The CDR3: CASSPDRARNEQYF. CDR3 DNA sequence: TGTGCCAGCAGCCCGGACAGGGCCAGGAACGAGCAGTACTTC.

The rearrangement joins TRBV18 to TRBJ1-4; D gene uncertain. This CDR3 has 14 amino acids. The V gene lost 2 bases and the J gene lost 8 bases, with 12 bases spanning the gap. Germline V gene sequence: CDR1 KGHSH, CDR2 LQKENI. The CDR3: CASSPRFAGEKLFF. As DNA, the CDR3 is TGTGCCAGCTCACCAAGGTTCGCTGGAGAAAAACTGTTTTTT.

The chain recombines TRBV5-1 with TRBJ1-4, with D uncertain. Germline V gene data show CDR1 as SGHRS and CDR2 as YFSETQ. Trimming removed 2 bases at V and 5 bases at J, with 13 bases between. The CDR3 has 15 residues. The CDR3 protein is CASSFFGQRNEKLFF. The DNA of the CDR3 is TGCGCCAGCAGCTTTTTCGGGCAGAGGAATGAAAAACTGTTTTTT.